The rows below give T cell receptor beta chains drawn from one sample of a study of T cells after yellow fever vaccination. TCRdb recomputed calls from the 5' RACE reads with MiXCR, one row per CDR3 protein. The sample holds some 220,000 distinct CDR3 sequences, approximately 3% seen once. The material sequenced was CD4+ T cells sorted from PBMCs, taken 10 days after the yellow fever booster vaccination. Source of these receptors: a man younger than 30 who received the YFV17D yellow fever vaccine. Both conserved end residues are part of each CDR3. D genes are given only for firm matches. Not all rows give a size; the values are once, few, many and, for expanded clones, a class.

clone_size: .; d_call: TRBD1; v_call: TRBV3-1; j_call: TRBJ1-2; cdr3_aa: CASSRRDRHYGYTF; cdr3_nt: TGTGCCAGCAGCCGCCGGGACAGGCACTATGGCTACACCTTC
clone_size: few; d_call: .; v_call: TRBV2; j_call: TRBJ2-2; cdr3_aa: CASSERASKNTGELFF; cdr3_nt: TGTGCCAGCAGTGAACGGGCGTCGAAGAACACCGGGGAGCTGTTTTTT
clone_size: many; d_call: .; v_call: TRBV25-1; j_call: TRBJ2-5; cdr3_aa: CASSELGSQETQYF; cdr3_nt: TGTGCCAGCAGTGAATTAGGCAGCCAAGAGACCCAGTACTTC
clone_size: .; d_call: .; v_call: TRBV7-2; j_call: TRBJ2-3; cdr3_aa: CASSLVAGPTDTQYF; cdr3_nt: TGTGCCAGCAGCTTAGTTGCGGGTCCTACAGATACGCAGTATTTT
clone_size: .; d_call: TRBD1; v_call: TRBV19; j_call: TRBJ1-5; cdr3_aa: CASRDRVNQPQHF; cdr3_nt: TGTGCCAGTAGGGACAGGGTCAATCAGCCCCAGCATTTT
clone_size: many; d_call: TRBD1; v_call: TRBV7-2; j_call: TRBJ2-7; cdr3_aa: CASSGRTGAQGEQYF; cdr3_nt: TGTGCCAGCTCCGGCCGGACAGGGGCCCAAGGGGAGCAGTACTTC
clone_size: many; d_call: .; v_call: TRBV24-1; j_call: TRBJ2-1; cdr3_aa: CATSDLQLGETQFF; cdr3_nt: TGTGCCACCAGTGATTTGCAGCTGGGTGAGACCCAGTTCTTC
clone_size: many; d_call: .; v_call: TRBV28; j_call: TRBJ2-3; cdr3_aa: CASSLSGTDTQYF; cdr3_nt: TGTGCCAGCAGTTTATCAGGTACAGATACGCAGTATTTT
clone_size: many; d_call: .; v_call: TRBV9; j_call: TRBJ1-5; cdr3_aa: CASSIMPNQPQHF; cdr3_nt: TGTGCCAGCAGTATTATGCCCAATCAGCCCCAGCATTTT
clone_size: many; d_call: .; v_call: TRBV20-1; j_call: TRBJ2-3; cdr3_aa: CSVKSDTQYF; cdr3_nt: TGCAGTGTTAAATCAGATACGCAGTATTTT
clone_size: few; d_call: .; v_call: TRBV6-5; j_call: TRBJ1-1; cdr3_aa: CASSHGKVRKNTEAFF; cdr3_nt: TGTGCCAGCAGCCATGGGAAGGTTCGAAAGAACACTGAAGCTTTCTTT
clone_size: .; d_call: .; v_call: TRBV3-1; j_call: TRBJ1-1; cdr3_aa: CASSLWAGANTEAFF; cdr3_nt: TGTGCCAGCAGCCTGTGGGCAGGGGCGAACACTGAAGCTTTCTTT
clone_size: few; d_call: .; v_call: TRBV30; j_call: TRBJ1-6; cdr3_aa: CAWRPAGGAFNSPLHF; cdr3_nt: TGTGCCTGGAGGCCCGCCGGAGGGGCCTTTAATTCACCCCTCCACTTT
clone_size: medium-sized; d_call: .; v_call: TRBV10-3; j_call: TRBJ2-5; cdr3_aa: CAVGSSDQETQYF; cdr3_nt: TGTGCCGTGGGTTCTAGCGACCAAGAGACCCAGTACTTC